This T cell receptor beta chain was captured in a study of shared clonotypes between healthy human individuals. The CDR3 extends over 15 amino acids. Germline loops: CDR1 ENHRY, CDR2 SYGVKD. Trimming stripped 0 bases from V and 3 bases from J, with 12 bases between. Method: immunoSEQ multiplex PCR; TCRdb's copy keeps in-frame clones and lacks some. The sample has roughly 2 million clones, about 95% seen once. The chain links TRBV10-3 to TRBJ2-7; D is unresolved. The sequence derives from a man between 18 and 29 years old in good health. Sequencing was performed on naive CD4+ T cells sorted from blood. Subset in this sample: CD45RA+ positively selected. The CDR3 DNA sequence: TGTGCCATCAGTGAGTCAGGCACTGGAAACTACGAGCAGTACTTC. This translates into CAISESGTGNYEQYF.